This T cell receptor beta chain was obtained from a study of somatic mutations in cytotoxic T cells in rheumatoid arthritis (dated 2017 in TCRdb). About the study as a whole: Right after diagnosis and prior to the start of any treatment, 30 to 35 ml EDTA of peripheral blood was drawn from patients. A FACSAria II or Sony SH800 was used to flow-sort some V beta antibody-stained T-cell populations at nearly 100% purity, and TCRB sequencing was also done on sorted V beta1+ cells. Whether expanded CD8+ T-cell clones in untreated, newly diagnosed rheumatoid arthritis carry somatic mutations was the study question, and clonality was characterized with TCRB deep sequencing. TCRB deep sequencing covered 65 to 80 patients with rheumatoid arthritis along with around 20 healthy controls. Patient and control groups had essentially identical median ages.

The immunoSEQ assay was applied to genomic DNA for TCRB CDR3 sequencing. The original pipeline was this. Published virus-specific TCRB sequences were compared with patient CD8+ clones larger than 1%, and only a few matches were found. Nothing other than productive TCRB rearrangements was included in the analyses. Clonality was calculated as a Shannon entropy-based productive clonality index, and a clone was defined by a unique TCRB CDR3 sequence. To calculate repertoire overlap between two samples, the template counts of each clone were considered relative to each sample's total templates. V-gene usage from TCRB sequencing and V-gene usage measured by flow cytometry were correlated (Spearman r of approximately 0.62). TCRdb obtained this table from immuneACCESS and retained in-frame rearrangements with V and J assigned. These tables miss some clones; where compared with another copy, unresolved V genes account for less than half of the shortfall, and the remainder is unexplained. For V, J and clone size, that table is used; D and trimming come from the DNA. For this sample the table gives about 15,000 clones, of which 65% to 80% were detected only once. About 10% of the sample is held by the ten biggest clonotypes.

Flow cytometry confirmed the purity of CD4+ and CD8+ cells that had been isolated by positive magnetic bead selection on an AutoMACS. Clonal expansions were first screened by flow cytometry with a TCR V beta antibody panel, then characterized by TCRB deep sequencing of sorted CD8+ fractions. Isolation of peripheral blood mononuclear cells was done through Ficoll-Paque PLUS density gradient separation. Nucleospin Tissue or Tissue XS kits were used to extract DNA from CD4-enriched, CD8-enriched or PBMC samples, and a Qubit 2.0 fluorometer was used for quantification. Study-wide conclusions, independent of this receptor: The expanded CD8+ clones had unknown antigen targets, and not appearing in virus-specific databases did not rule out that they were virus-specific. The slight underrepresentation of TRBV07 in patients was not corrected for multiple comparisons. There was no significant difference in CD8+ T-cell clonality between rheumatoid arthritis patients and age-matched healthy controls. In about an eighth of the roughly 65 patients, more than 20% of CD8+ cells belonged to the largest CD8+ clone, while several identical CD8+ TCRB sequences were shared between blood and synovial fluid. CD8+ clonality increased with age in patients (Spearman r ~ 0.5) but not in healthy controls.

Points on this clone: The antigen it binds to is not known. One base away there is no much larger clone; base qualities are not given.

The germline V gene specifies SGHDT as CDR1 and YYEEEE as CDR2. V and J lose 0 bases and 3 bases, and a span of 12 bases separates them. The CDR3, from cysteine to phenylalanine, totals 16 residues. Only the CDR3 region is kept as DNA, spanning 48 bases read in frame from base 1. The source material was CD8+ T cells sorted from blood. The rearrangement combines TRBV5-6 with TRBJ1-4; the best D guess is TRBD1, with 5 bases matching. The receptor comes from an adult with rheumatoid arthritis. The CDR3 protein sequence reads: CASSLDLGEANEKLFF. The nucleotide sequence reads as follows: TGTGCCAGCAGCTTGGACTTGGGGGAAGCTAATGAAAAACTGTTTTTT.